These T cell receptor beta chains were read from a single sample in a study of blood T cell repertoires in COVID-19. Repertoires were generated with immunoSEQ multiplex PCR, while TCRdb's copy carries only in-frame clones and drops some. The sample yields 410,000 or so clones, about 91% seen once. Sequenced material: peripheral blood. The receptors were sampled from a woman between 40 and 55 years old with COVID-19, enrolled during active disease. Each CDR3 is given with its conserved first and last residue. D genes are given only for firm matches. Not every row has a clone size; where given, it reads once, few, many or a size class.

D: TRBD2
size: few
V: TRBV27
J: TRBJ2-2
CDR3: CASSTTPIAGKNTGELFF
DNA: TGTGCCAGCAGTACTACACCAATAGCGGGGAAGAACACCGGGGAGCTGTTTTTT

D: .
size: once
V: TRBV14
J: TRBJ2-3
CDR3: CASSQAVQGTQYF
DNA: TGTGCCAGCAGCCAAGCAGTCCAGGGTACGCAGTATTTT

D: .
size: few
V: TRBV6-6
J: TRBJ1-5
CDR3: CASSPRVAVNNQPQHF
DNA: TGTGCCAGCAGCCCCAGGGTGGCGGTAAACAATCAGCCCCAGCATTTT

D: TRBD2
size: .
V: TRBV6-5
J: TRBJ2-1
CDR3: CASSYSPSGVNEQFF
DNA: TGTGCCAGCAGTTACTCTCCTAGCGGGGTAAATGAGCAGTTCTTC

D: TRBD1
size: .
V: TRBV28
J: TRBJ2-2
CDR3: CASIATGAGELFF
DNA: TGTGCCAGCATCGCGACAGGGGCCGGGGAGCTGTTTTTT

D: .
size: .
V: TRBV5-1
J: TRBJ2-7
CDR3: CASSLAGEERYF
DNA: TGCGCCAGCAGCTTGGCGGGGGAGGAAAGGTACTTC

D: .
size: .
V: TRBV20-1
J: TRBJ1-2
CDR3: CSASSSGTSYGYTF
DNA: TGCAGTGCTAGTTCTTCCGGGACTTCCTATGGCTACACCTTC

D: .
size: once
V: TRBV28
J: TRBJ1-1
CDR3: CASSLNRNTEAFF
DNA: TGTGCCAGCAGTTTAAACAGGAACACTGAAGCTTTCTTT

D: TRBD1
size: .
V: TRBV7-3
J: TRBJ2-6
CDR3: CASSFVGTQGHSGANVLTF
DNA: TGTGCCAGCAGCTTCGTAGGGACACAGGGGCATTCTGGGGCCAACGTCCTGACTTTC

D: .
size: .
V: TRBV5-1
J: TRBJ2-3
CDR3: CASSFSGIPDTQYF
DNA: TGCGCCAGCAGCTTTTCGGGTATACCAGATACGCAGTATTTT

D: .
size: .
V: TRBV4-3
J: TRBJ1-6
CDR3: CASSRGPSGDSPLHF
DNA: TGCGCCAGCAGCCGGGGCCCTTCGGGGGATTCACCCCTCCACTTT

D: TRBD1
size: .
V: TRBV19
J: TRBJ2-5
CDR3: CASSRQGLVLETQYF
DNA: TGTGCCAGTAGCCGACAGGGCCTAGTACTGGAGACCCAGTACTTC

D: .
size: .
V: TRBV2
J: TRBJ1-4
CDR3: CASSAGIGLKLFF
DNA: TGTGCCAGCAGTGCGGGGATCGGGTTGAAACTGTTTTTT

D: .
size: once
V: TRBV28
J: TRBJ1-1
CDR3: CASSLWPEGTEAFF
DNA: TGTGCCAGCAGTTTATGGCCGGAGGGGACTGAAGCTTTCTTT

D: .
size: once
V: TRBV4-3
J: TRBJ2-1
CDR3: CASSREFGNEQFF
DNA: TGCGCCAGCAGCCGGGAGTTCGGCAATGAGCAGTTCTTC

D: TRBD2
size: .
V: TRBV27
J: TRBJ2-7
CDR3: CASSLTSGVSYEQYF
DNA: TGTGCCAGCAGCCTTACTAGCGGAGTCTCCTACGAGCAGTACTTC

D: .
size: .
V: TRBV19
J: TRBJ1-1
CDR3: CASSTDRSMNTEAFF
DNA: TGTGCCAGTAGTACTGACAGGAGCATGAACACTGAAGCTTTCTTT

D: .
size: .
V: TRBV5-6
J: TRBJ2-3
CDR3: CASSFSGSDTQYF
DNA: TGTGCCAGCAGCTTCTCGGGATCAGATACGCAGTATTTT

D: .
size: .
V: TRBV6-6
J: TRBJ1-1
CDR3: CASTLLPAGGTEAFF
DNA: TGTGCCAGCACCCTCCTCCCCGCGGGGGGCACTGAAGCTTTCTTT

D: .
size: .
V: TRBV6-2/TRBV6-3
J: TRBJ2-1
CDR3: CASSRQSYNEQFF
DNA: TGTGCCAGCAGTCGACAGAGCTACAATGAGCAGTTCTTC

D: TRBD2
size: .
V: TRBV7-2
J: TRBJ2-3
CDR3: CASSSLTSGSDTQYF
DNA: TGTGCCAGCAGCTCACTGACTAGCGGGAGTGATACGCAGTATTTT

D: TRBD1
size: few
V: TRBV28
J: TRBJ1-2
CDR3: CASSSPGQGDYGYTF
DNA: TGTGCCAGCAGTTCCCCTGGACAGGGTGACTATGGCTACACCTTC

D: .
size: .
V: TRBV20-1
J: TRBJ1-1
CDR3: CSARQVEAFF
DNA: TGCAGTGCCCGCCAGGTCGAGGCTTTCTTT

D: .
size: once
V: TRBV24-1
J: TRBJ2-2
CDR3: CATSDPGGRTGELFF
DNA: TGTGCCACCAGTGACCCCGGGGGGCGGACCGGGGAGCTGTTTTTT

D: .
size: .
V: TRBV7-3
J: TRBJ2-1
CDR3: CATSRRGARDEQFF
DNA: TGTGCCACCTCCCGCAGGGGGGCGAGGGACGAGCAGTTCTTC

D: .
size: once
V: TRBV28
J: TRBJ2-4
CDR3: CASSYRTVNIQYF
DNA: TGTGCCAGCAGTTACAGGACAGTAAACATTCAGTACTTC

D: TRBD1
size: .
V: TRBV18
J: TRBJ1-5
CDR3: CASSAWGQGFQPQHF
DNA: TGTGCCAGCTCCGCGTGGGGACAGGGGTTTCAGCCCCAGCATTTT

D: TRBD1
size: .
V: TRBV9
J: TRBJ2-6
CDR3: CASSARDRTNVLTF
DNA: TGTGCCAGCAGCGCCCGGGACAGGACCAACGTCCTGACTTTC

D: .
size: .
V: TRBV5-1
J: TRBJ1-1
CDR3: CASSLFEGAWGTEAFF
DNA: TGCGCCAGCAGCTTGTTTGAGGGTGCGTGGGGCACTGAAGCTTTCTTT

D: TRBD1
size: .
V: TRBV5-1
J: TRBJ1-6
CDR3: CASSGGQSSPLHF
DNA: TGCGCCAGCAGCGGGGGACAGTCATCACCCCTCCACTTT

D: TRBD2
size: .
V: TRBV18
J: TRBJ2-2
CDR3: CASSPPAGENTGELFF
DNA: TGTGCCAGCTCACCACCGGCGGGGGAGAACACCGGGGAGCTGTTTTTT

D: TRBD2
size: .
V: TRBV6-1
J: TRBJ2-1
CDR3: CASSEAGLAGNNEQFF
DNA: TGTGCCAGCAGTGAGGCGGGACTAGCGGGAAACAATGAGCAGTTCTTC

D: .
size: .
V: TRBV11-2
J: TRBJ2-1
CDR3: CASSTGESFTSSYNEQFF
DNA: TGTGCCAGCAGCACCGGGGAAAGTTTTACGAGCTCCTACAATGAGCAGTTCTTC

D: .
size: once
V: TRBV5-1
J: TRBJ1-1
CDR3: CARLYSMNTEAFF
DNA: TGCGCCAGACTCTACAGCATGAACACTGAAGCTTTCTTT

D: .
size: .
V: TRBV5-4
J: TRBJ2-4
CDR3: CASSSAGGVWDIQYF
DNA: TGTGCCAGCAGCTCCGCTGGAGGGGTATGGGACATTCAGTACTTC

D: .
size: .
V: TRBV2
J: TRBJ1-4
CDR3: CASSDRDREKLFF
DNA: TGTGCCAGCAGTGACAGGGATCGTGAAAAACTGTTTTTT

D: .
size: .
V: TRBV7-9
J: TRBJ1-2
CDR3: CASSLGQGGKYGYTF
DNA: TGTGCCAGCAGCTTAGGTCAGGGTGGGAAGTATGGCTACACCTTC

D: .
size: .
V: TRBV27
J: TRBJ1-1
CDR3: CASSPITGRNTEAFF
DNA: TGTGCCAGCAGTCCCATTACAGGGAGGAACACTGAAGCTTTCTTT

D: .
size: .
V: TRBV27
J: TRBJ2-3
CDR3: CASSFVVRDTQYF
DNA: TGTGCCAGCAGTTTCGTCGTCAGAGATACGCAGTATTTT